Sequencing of this T cell receptor beta chain was carried out in a study of T-cell reconstitution after alpha-beta-depleted transplantation in children. Unique molecular identifiers were incorporated during preparation of the TCRbeta library. TCRdb fed the PCR reads into MiXCR, producing one record per CDR3 protein. The sample consists of some 590,000 distinct CDR3 sequences, roughly a tenth of them appearing once. Germline CDR1 SGHRS, CDR2 YFSETQ. V was pared by 1 base and J by 2 bases, with 12 bases between. This CDR3 is built from 15 residues. In this sample, this clonotype turned up a few times. This specimen consisted of PBMCs from the stem cell graft donor, obtained from the stem cell graft. The chain carries TRBV5-1 and TRBJ1-2; D not resolved. This receptor was identified in a human donor who donated a stem cell graft to a child with acute myeloid leukemia. In DNA form, the CDR3 reads TGCGCCAGCAGCTTGAGGCAAGGCAGGAACTATGGCTACACCTTC. Protein: CASSLRQGRNYGYTF.